This is a list of T cell receptor beta chains from one sample in a study of T cell responses to AZD1222 COVID-19 vaccine. TCRdb's copy holds only in-frame clones and misses some; the assay was immunoSEQ multiplex PCR. The repertoire holds about 160,000 clones, with approximately 94% as singletons. This material consisted of peripheral blood, taken 28 days after the second AZD1222 dose. The receptors here all came from an adult who received the AZD1222 COVID-19 vaccine. The conserved cysteine and the conserved F or W are not part of the CDR3 here. The order of the fields is J gene, V gene, CDR3 protein.

TRBJ2-2 TRBV7-9 ASSSSGRGTGELF
TRBJ2-1 TRBV7-6 ASSVYRDNEQF
TRBJ1-4 TRBV11-1 ASSTGTGYEKLF
TRBJ2-2 TRBV7-9 ASSPGGLDTGELF
TRBJ2-1 TRBV10-1 ASTRAGTGRNEQF
TRBJ2-7 TRBV4-2 ASSQGVSGSSAPYEQY
TRBJ2-2 TRBV11-2 ASSPRTKSGELF
TRBJ2-7 TRBV2 ASIGTGLRRYEQY
TRBJ1-6 TRBV3-1/TRBV3-2 ASSHYRDGSPLH
TRBJ2-3 TRBV2 ASSKGISISSRDTQY
TRBJ2-1 TRBV4-2 ASSQDFESEQF
TRBJ2-3 TRBV27 ASSLRGVVPTDTQY
TRBJ2-7 TRBV27 ASSLSYPGTARYEQY
TRBJ2-3 TRBV19 ASRPPSSTDTQY
TRBJ2-3 TRBV7-6 ASSEGLAGADTQY
TRBJ2-3 TRBV2 ASSVSRGHDSTDTQY
TRBJ2-1 TRBV2 ASSDGTSTRNEQF
TRBJ1-5 TRBV30 AWSVQSGLRQPQH
TRBJ1-1 TRBV5-1 ASSLSTGGAGTEAF
TRBJ1-5 TRBV19 ASSIEGGRNQPQH
TRBJ1-6 TRBV18 ASSPKGQGDSPLH
TRBJ1-1 TRBV7-3 ASSQSGSSEAF
TRBJ1-5 TRBV28 ASSFVNQPQH
TRBJ2-1 TRBV6-6 ASSLAHLSNEQF
TRBJ1-4 TRBV9 ASSQAMGNEKLF
TRBJ2-5 TRBV4-1 ASSARTDRKETQY
TRBJ2-3 TRBV19 ASSSGTVPSTDTQY
TRBJ2-3 TRBV4-1 ASSPAPSGVSDTQY
TRBJ2-6 TRBV2 ASNPGQGTSGANVLT
TRBJ1-1 TRBV5-5 ASSHRTGADTEAF
TRBJ1-2 TRBV18 ASSPGQGFDGYT
TRBJ1-5 TRBV7-2 ASSAPGQGSQPQH
TRBJ1-2 TRBV3-1/TRBV3-2 ASSSTYPDRTFNYGYT
TRBJ2-4 TRBV4-1 ASSQLLAGKNIQY
TRBJ2-7 TRBV11-2 ASSIHRFSYEQY
TRBJ2-3 TRBV9 ASSVNWGTDTQY
TRBJ2-1 TRBV7-2 ASSLGSEPEQF
TRBJ2-2 TRBV27 ASSLVAGGIGELF
TRBJ1-1 TRBV3-1/TRBV3-2 ASSDGTGPNF
TRBJ2-7 TRBV28 ASSSFYEQY
TRBJ1-2 TRBV2 ASSVDVFTERANYGYT
TRBJ1-4 TRBV6-5 ASSTQGGNEKLF
TRBJ2-7 TRBV11-2 ASSLGGRYEQY
TRBJ1-6 TRBV3-1/TRBV3-2 ASSQEFQGRSPLH
TRBJ2-1 TRBV12-3/TRBV12-4 ASRRLGGYEQF
TRBJ1-5 TRBV28 ASSLRQWNSNQPQH
TRBJ1-1 TRBV11-3 ASSQTGVNTEAF
TRBJ1-2 TRBV30 AWRTDSYGYT
TRBJ1-2 TRBV30 AWEGQGPYGYT
TRBJ2-7 TRBV7-2 ASSLATGTSIAYEQY
TRBJ2-7 TRBV25-1 ASSVGDGSYEQY
TRBJ2-7 TRBV18 ASSQGQGAQQY
TRBJ1-5 TRBV6-1 ASSEGGGNQPQH
TRBJ2-7 TRBV16 ASSQSAGGPYEQY
TRBJ1-1 TRBV19 ASSIVNRRNTEAF
TRBJ1-1 TRBV6-5 ASSFQGAYTEAF